Below, 13 T cell receptor beta chains from the same sample are listed, as sequenced in a study of shared clonotypes between healthy human individuals. This table comes from immunoSEQ multiplex PCR, and its TCRdb copy is limited to in-frame clones, with some not included. The table lists about 490,000 clones, roughly 80% of them singletons, with approximately 11% in the top ten. What was sequenced was PBMCs. The receptors derive from a woman aged 40 to 49 in good health. Some clones in this sample may be carry-over from other donors' samples.

This sequence joins TRBV7-6 and TRBJ2-7; either TRBD1 or TRBD2 may fit D (6 bases each). Trimming shortened V by 5 bases and J by 2 bases, and 10 bases separated the two germline ends. The V gene's germline CDR1 is SGHVS and CDR2 FNYEAQ. The length of the CDR3 is 13 residues. CDR3 in DNA: TGTGCCAGCAGCATCCGGGGGCCCTACGAGCAGTACTTC. This encodes CASSIRGPYEQYF.

To note about this clone: This may stem from a read error, because a much larger clone lies one nucleotide away. This chain connects TRBV5-4 to TRBJ1-1, with D unclear. The CDR3 is 14 residues long. V lost 0 bases and J 0 bases, leaving 6 bases between the germline ends. Germline values: CDR1 SGHNT, CDR2 YYREEE (reference sequence). The CDR3 DNA reads TGTGCCAGCAGCTTGGACAGCCTGAACACTGAAGCTTTCTTT. This codes for CASSLDSLNTEAFF.

Concerning this clone: Given a far larger clone just one base away, this is likely a sequencing read error. The chain joins TRBV2 to TRBJ1-5; no clear D. Germline V gene lookup returns CDR1 SNHLY and CDR2 FYNNEI. This CDR3 has 15 amino acids. V was pared by 4 bases and J by 3 bases, with 13 bases between. As DNA, the CDR3 is TGTGCCAGCAGTGGCATGGTGGCTGACAATCAGCCCCAGCATTTT. It translates to CASSGMVADNQPQHF.

The rearrangement links TRBV9 to TRBJ2-7; D is possibly TRBD2 (6 bases). CDR3 length: 14 residues. Germline V gene sequence: CDR1 SGDLS, CDR2 YYNGEE. Trimming removed 0 bases at V and 1 base at J, with 8 bases between. CDR3 sequence (DNA): TGTGCCAGCAGCGTAGACGGGGGATCCTACGAGCAGTACTTC. Residues: CASSVDGGSYEQYF.

Comments on this clone: With a far larger clone one base away, a read error is the likely cause. CDR3 sequence: CASSPRTSGTNEQLF. CDR3 nucleotide sequence: TGTGCCAGCAGCCCCCGGACTAGCGGGACCAATGAGCAGCTCTTC. V usage is TRBV9 and J usage is TRBJ2-1, with 12 bases matching TRBD2. The CDR3 runs to 15 residues. In germline, CDR1 is SGDLS, CDR2 YYNGEE.

The chain recombines TRBV5-1 with TRBJ1-1; possible D gene TRBD1, 5 bases. The CDR3 totals 14 residues. Germline V gene lookup returns CDR1 SGHRS and CDR2 YFSETQ. The V end lost 4 bases, the J end lost 2 bases, and 12 bases lay between the germline ends. CDR3 nucleotide sequence: TGCGCCAGCAGCGATCCGGGGGGAAACACTGAAGCTTTCTTT. As protein: CASSDPGGNTEAFF.

About this clone: A read error likely explains this, since a far larger clone differs by one base. The chain carries TRBV7-2 and TRBJ1-2, with TRBD1 matching over 9 bases. V trimming: 6 bases; J trimming: 9 bases; junction bases outside the gene matches: 11. The CDR3 has 14 residues. Germline CDR1 SGHTA, CDR2 FQGNSA. The CDR3 DNA reads TGTGCCAGCAGTCGTAGCGGGACAGGGAGCTGCTACACCTTC. The encoded protein is CASSRSGTGSCYTF.

This clone has a handful of counts. V is TRBV11-2 and J is TRBJ2-2; tentatively, D is TRBD2 (5 bases). Trimming stripped 5 bases from V and 4 bases from J, with 17 bases between. CDR3 length: 16 amino acids. The germline CDR1 and CDR2 sequences are SGHAT and FQNNGV. CDR3 sequence reads: CASSPSGLGSTGELFF. CDR3 nucleotide sequence: TGTGCCAGCAGCCCCAGCGGACTGGGGAGCACCGGGGAGCTGTTTTTT.

The chain is built from TRBV20-1 and TRBJ2-5; unclear D gene. Per germline, CDR1 DFQATT and CDR2 SNEGSKA (reference sequence). The CDR3 has 9 residues. The CDR3 region has the DNA TGCCGCAGGCTAGAGACCCAGTACTTC. As protein: CRRLETQYF.

The chain links TRBV4-3 to TRBJ1-4, with D maybe TRBD1 (5 bases). V lost 1 base and J lost 6, with 9 bases in between. The CDR3 is made up of 14 amino acids. Germline V gives CDR1 LGHNA, CDR2 YSLEER. The CDR3 sequence: CASSQVLGDEKLFF. CDR3 bases: TGCGCCAGCAGCCAAGTACTGGGGGATGAAAAACTGTTTTTT.

For this clone: The likely explanation is a read error, given a far larger clone one base away. The chain joins TRBV28 to TRBJ1-5; maybe TRBD1 (6 bases). The DNA matches TRBJ2-3 better at its end, which makes the J call doubtful. The CDR3 loop spans 13 amino acids. Germline assignment: CDR1 MDHEN and CDR2 SYDVKM. Here the CDR3 reads CASSPGANQPQYF. In nucleotides, the CDR3 is TGTGCCAGCAGCCCAGGGGCCAATCAGCCCCAGTATTTT.

A remark on this clone: A read error likely explains this, since a far larger clone differs by one base. The sample holds other DNA sequences that translate to the same CDR3. V gene TRBV28 combines with J gene TRBJ1-2; D is uncertain. The CDR3 is made up of 13 amino acids. Per the germline V gene, CDR1 is MDHEN and CDR2 is SYDVKM. CDR3 DNA: TGTGCAAGCAGTTTGGCCAGATACTATGGCTACACCTTC. Protein product: CASSLARYYGYTF.

This chain joins TRBV30 and TRBJ2-1; 11 bases map to TRBD2. V shed 1 base and J 7 bases; nucleotides not matched to a gene: 6. The germline gives CDR1 GTSNPN, CDR2 SVGIG (reference sequence). CDR3 length: 15 amino acids. CDR3 sequence reads: CAWSAILAGENEQFF. The CDR3 DNA reads as TGTGCCTGGAGTGCAATACTAGCGGGAGAAAATGAGCAGTTCTTC. The full variable domain, rest sourced from reference TRBV30 and TRBJ2-1, is SQTIHQWPATLVQPVGSPLSLECTVEGTSNPNLYWYRQAAGRGLQLLFYSVGIGQISSEVPQNLSASRPQDRQFILSSKKLLLSDSGFYLCAWSAILAGENEQFFGPGTRLTVL.